This entry concerns a single T cell receptor (beta chain). This entry is derived from a study of blood T cell repertoires in COVID-19. Across the study: Specimens from acute and convalescent COVID-19 originated in the United States, Italy and Spain. PBMCs, B-cell-depleted T cells, or T cells were the source of the cDNA or gDNA that made up the material.

As processed by the authors: The assay estimated nucleated cells by amplifying reference gene primers. Sequenced by immunoSEQ multiplex PCR; TCRdb stores in-frame clones only, minus some. The V and J calls and clone size were taken over from that table, and D and trimming were inferred from the DNA. The data contain around 99,000 clones, 75% to 85% of them singletons. Material: peripheral blood. This TCR was sampled from a woman at least 80 years old with active or convalescent COVID-19.

Written as DNA, the CDR3 is TGTGCCAGCAGCTTAAGGCTAGCGGACTCCTACAATGAGCAGTTCTTC. It yields the protein CASSLRLADSYNEQFF. This chain uses TRBV11-2 with TRBJ2-1; 7 nucleotides match TRBD2. Germline V gene sequence: CDR1 SGHAT, CDR2 FQNNGV. Losses at the gene ends were 2 bases for V and 0 bases for J; bases not matched to a gene: 4. This CDR3 is 16 amino acids long.